Detailed here is one T cell receptor beta chain. Antigen unknown. The data were taken from a study of cytomegalovirus exposure and HLA in healthy donors. The PCR made use of 60 Vbeta and 13 Jbeta primers. Profiling relied on immunoSEQ multiplex PCR, and the TCRdb table lists in-frame clones only, not all of them. The sample has approximately 150,000 clones, approximately 70% seen once; the top ten hold 1.5% to 2%. Germline V gives CDR1 MNHNY, CDR2 SVGAGI (reference sequence). The V gene lost 8 bases and the J gene lost 7 bases, with 17 bases spanning the gap. The CDR3 totals 13 residues. Study-level results: TCR association rates varied by HLA locus in a later analysis, with DRB1 highest and HLA-C lowest.

The rearrangement uses TRBV6-6 and TRBJ1-1; D possibly corresponds to TRBD1 (5 bases). The sequencing sample was made of PBMCs. The receptor comes from a woman younger than 35 in good health and CMV-seronegative. CDR3 bases: TGTGCCAGCGCCCGCGGGGCGAGGGGTGAAGCTTTCTTT. Protein: CASARGARGEAFF.